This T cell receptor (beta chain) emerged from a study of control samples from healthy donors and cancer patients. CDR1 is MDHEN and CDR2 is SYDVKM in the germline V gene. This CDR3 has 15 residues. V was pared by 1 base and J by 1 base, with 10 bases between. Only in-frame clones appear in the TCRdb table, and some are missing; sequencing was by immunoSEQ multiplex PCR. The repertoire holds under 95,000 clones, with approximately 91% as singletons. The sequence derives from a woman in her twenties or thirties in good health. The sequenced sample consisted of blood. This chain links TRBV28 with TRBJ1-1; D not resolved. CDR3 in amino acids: CASSLFTSKNTEAFF. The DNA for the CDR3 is TGTGCCAGCAGTTTATTTACCAGCAAGAACACTGAAGCTTTCTTT.